The entry below gives a single T cell receptor (beta chain) sequence along with its context. Antigen specificity is unknown. This record comes from a study of cytomegalovirus exposure and HLA in healthy donors. Findings and limits, study-wide: Reported performance of the classifier showed diagnosis of cytomegalovirus status with high specificity and sensitivity.

Using immunoSEQ multiplex PCR, the repertoire was profiled, and TCRdb retains in-frame clones only, with some absent. This table holds approximately 46,000 clones, 92% found once. V lost 2 bases and J 0 bases, leaving 19 bases between the germline ends. Germline loops: CDR1 LNHNV, CDR2 YYDKDF (reference sequence). CDR3 size: 19 residues. V is TRBV15 and J is TRBJ1-4; possible D gene TRBD1, 6 bases. The source is a man younger than 35 in good health and CMV-seronegative. Sequencing input: PBMCs. CDR3 amino acids: CATSRPRDTWAATNEKLFF. DNA for the CDR3: TGTGCCACCAGCAGACCAAGGGACACCTGGGCGGCAACTAATGAAAAACTGTTTTTT.